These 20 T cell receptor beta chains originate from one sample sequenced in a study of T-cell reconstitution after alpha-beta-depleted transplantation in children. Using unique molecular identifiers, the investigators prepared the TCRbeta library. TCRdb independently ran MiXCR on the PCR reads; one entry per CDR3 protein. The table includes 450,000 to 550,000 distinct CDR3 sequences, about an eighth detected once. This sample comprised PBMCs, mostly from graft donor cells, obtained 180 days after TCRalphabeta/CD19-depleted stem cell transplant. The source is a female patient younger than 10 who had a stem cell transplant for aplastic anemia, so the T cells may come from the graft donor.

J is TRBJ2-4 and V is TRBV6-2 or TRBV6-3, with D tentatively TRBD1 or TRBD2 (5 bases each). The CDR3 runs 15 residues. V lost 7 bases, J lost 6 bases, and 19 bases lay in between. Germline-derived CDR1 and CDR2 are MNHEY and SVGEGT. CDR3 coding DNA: TGTGCCAGCACCCCTGGGACGGAAGTCGGAAACATTCAGTACTTC. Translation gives CASTPGTEVGNIQYF.

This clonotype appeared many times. CDR3 nucleotide sequence: TGCAGCGTTGAAGAGGGACACGACTACGAGCAGTACTTC. Its translation is CSVEEGHDYEQYF. The V and J genes are TRBV29-1 and TRBJ2-7; tentatively, D is TRBD1 (6 bases). V was pared by 0 bases and J by 3 bases, with 9 bases between. Germline CDR1 SQVTM, CDR2 ANQGSEA. The CDR3 is made up of 13 amino acids.

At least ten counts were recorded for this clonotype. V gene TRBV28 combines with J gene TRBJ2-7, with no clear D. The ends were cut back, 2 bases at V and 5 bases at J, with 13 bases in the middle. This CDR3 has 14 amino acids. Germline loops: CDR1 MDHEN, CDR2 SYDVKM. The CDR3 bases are TGTGCCAGCAGTTTAGGCCTTCGAGGAAACGAGCAGTACTTC. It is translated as CASSLGLRGNEQYF.

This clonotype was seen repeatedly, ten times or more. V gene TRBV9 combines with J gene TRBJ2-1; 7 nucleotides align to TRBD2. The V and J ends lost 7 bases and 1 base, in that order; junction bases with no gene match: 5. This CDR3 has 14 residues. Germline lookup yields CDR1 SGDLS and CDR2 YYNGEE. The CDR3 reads CASPTSVSYNEQFF. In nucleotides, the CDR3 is TGTGCCAGCCCCACTAGCGTGTCCTACAATGAGCAGTTCTTC.

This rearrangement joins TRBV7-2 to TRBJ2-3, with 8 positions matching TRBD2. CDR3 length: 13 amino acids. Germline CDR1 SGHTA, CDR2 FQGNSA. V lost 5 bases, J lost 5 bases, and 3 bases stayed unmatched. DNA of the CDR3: TGTGCCAGCAGCCCGGGGGGGAAAGATACGCAGTATTTT. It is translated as CASSPGGKDTQYF.

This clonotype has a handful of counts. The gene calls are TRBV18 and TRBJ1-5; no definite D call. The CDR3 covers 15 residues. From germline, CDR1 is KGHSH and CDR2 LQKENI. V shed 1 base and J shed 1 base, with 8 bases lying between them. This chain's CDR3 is CASSPRQRSNQPQHF. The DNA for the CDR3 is TGTGCCAGCTCACCACGTCAGCGAAGCAATCAGCCCCAGCATTTT.

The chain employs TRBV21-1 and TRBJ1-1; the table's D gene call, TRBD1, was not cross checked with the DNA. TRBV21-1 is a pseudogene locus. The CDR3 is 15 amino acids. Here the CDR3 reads CASYRRGKGRTEAFF. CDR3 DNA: TGTGCCAGCTATCGTCGGGGGAAGGGAAGGACTGAAGCTTTCTTT.

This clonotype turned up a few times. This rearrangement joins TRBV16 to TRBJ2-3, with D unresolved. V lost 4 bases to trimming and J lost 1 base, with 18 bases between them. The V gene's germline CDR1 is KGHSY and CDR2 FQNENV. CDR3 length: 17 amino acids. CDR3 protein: CASSPPVGQAGTDTQYF. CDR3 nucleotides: TGTGCCAGCAGCCCGCCGGTTGGCCAGGCTGGCACAGATACGCAGTATTTT.

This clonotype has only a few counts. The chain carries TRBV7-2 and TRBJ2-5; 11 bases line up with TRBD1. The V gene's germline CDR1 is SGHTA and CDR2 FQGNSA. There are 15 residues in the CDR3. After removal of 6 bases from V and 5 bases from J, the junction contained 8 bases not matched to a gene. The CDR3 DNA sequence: TGTGCCAGCAGTCGGACAGGGGGCGGAGTGGAGACCCAGTACTTC. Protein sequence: CASSRTGGGVETQYF.

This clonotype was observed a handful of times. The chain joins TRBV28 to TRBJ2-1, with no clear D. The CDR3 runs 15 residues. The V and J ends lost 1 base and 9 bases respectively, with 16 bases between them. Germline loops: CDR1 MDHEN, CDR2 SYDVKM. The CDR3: CASSLSTLQDGEQFF. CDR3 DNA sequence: TGTGCCAGCAGTTTATCCACATTACAAGACGGTGAGCAGTTCTTC.

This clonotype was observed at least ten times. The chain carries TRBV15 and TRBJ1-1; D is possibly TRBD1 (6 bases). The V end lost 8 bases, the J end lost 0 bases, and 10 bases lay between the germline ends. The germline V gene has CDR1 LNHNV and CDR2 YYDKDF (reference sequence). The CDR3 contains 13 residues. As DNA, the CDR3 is TGTGCCACCGGAGGGGACATGAACACTGAAGCTTTCTTT. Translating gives CATGGDMNTEAFF.

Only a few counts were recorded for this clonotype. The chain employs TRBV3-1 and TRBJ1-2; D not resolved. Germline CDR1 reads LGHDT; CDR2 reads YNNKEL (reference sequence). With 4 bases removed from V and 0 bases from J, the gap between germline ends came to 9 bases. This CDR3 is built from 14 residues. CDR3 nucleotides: TGTGCCAGCAGCCCCCGGGTGGCTAACTATGGCTACACCTTC. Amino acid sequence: CASSPRVANYGYTF.

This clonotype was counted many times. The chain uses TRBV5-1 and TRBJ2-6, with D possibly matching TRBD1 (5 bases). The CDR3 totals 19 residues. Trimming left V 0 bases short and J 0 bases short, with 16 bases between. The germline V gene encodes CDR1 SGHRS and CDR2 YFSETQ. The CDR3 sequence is CASSLADRDWTSGANVLTF. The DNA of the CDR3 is TGCGCCAGCAGCTTGGCAGACAGAGATTGGACCTCTGGGGCCAACGTCCTGACTTTC.

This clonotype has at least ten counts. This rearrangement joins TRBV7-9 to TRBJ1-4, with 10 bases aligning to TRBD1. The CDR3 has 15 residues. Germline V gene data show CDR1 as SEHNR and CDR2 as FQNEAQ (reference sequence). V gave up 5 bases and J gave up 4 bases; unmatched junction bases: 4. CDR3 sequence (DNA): TGTGCCAGCAGCCCCCGGGACAGGGGTAATGAAAAACTGTTTTTT. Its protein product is CASSPRDRGNEKLFF.

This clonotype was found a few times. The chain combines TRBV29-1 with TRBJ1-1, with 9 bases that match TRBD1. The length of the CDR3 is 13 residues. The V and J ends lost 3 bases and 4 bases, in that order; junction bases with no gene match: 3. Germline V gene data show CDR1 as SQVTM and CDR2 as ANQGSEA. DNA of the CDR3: TGCAGCGTTGAGGGGACAGGGATCACTGAAGCTTTCTTT. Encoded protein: CSVEGTGITEAFF.

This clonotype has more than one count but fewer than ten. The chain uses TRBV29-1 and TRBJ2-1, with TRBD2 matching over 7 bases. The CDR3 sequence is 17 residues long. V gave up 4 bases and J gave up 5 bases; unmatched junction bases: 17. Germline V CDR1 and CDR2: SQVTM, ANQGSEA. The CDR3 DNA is TGCAGCGTTGGCGGGGGATCGACCGCTCCCGACCACAATGAGCAGTTCTTC. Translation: CSVGGGSTAPDHNEQFF.

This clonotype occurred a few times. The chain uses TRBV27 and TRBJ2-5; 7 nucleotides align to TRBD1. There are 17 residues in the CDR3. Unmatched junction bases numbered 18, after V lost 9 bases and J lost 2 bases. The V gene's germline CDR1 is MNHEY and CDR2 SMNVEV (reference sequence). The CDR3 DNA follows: TGTGCCAGTCTTTTAACCTGGACAGGACTGATGCAAGAGACCCAGTACTTC. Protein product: CASLLTWTGLMQETQYF.

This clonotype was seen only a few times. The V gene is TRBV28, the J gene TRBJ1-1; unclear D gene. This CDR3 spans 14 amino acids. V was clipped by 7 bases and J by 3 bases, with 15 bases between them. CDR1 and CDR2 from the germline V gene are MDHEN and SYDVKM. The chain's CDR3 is CASTQSSTHTEAFF. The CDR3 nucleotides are TGTGCCAGCACCCAATCATCGACTCACACTGAAGCTTTCTTT.

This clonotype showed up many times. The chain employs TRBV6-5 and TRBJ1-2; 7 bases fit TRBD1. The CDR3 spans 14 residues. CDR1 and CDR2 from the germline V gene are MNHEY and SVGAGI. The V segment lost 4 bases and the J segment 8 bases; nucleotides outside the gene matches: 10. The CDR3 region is CASSSRRTGLGYTF. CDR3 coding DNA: TGTGCCAGCAGTTCTCGTCGGACAGGCTTAGGCTACACCTTC.

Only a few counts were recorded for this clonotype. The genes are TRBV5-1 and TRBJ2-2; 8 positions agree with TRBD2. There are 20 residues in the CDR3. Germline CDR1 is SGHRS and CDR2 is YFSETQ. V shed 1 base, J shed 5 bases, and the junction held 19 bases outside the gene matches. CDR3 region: CASSLLSGRTGTRRTGELFF. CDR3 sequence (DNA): TGCGCCAGCAGCTTGTTATCGGGTAGAACCGGGACTAGACGTACCGGGGAGCTGTTTTTT.